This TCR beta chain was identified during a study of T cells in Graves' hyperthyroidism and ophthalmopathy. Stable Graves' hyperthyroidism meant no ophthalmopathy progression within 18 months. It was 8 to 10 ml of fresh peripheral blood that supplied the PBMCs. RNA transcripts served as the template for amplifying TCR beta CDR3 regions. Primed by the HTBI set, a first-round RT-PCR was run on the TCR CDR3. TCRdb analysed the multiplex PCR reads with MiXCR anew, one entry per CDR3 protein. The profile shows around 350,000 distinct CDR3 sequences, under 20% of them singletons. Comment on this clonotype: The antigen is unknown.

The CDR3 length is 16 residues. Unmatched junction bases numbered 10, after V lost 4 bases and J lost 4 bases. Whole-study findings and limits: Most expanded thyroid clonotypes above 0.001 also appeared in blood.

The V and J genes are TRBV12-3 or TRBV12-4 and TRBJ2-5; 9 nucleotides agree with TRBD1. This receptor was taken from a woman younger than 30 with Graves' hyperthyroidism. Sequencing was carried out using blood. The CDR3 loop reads CASSSRGQGKGETQYF. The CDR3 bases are TGTGCCAGCAGTTCCCGGGGACAGGGAAAGGGAGAGACCCAGTACTTC.